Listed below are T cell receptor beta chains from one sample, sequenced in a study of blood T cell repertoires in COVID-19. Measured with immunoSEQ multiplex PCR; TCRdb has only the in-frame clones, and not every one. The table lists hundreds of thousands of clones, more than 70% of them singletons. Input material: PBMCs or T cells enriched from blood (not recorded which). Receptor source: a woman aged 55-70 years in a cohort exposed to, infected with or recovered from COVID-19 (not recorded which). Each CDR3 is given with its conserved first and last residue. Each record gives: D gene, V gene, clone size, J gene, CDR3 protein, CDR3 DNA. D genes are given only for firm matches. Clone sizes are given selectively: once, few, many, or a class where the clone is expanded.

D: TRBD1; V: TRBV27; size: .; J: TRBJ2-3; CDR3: CASSLGYGTGAGNTQYF; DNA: TGTGCCAGCAGTTTAGGGTACGGGACAGGGGCGGGGAATACGCAGTATTTT
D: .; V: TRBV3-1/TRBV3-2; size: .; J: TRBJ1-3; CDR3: CASSQVKGLGNTIYF; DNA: TGTGCCAGCAGCCAAGTTAAGGGGCTTGGAAACACCATATATTTT
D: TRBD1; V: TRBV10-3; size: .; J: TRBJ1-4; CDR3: CAISESIDRAGEKLFF; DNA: TGTGCCATCAGTGAGTCTATTGACAGGGCTGGGGAAAAACTGTTTTTT
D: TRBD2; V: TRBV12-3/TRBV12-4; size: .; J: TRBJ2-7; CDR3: CASGLAGEHEQYF; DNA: TGTGCCAGCGGACTAGCGGGAGAACACGAGCAGTACTTC
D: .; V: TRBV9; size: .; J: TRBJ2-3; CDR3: CASSSQGLATDTQYF; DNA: TGTGCCAGCAGCTCCCAGGGGCTAGCCACAGATACGCAGTATTTT
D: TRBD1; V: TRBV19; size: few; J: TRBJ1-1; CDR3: CASSIGTGMNTEAFF; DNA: TGTGCCAGTAGTATCGGGACAGGGATGAACACTGAAGCTTTCTTT
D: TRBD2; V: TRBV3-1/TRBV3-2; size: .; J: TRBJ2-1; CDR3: CASSQGGASGNEQFF; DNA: TGTGCCAGCAGCCAAGGCGGGGCTAGCGGCAATGAGCAGTTCTTC
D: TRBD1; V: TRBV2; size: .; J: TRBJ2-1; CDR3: CASSSTGMVNEQFF; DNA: TGTGCCAGCAGCTCGACAGGGATGGTCAATGAGCAGTTCTTC
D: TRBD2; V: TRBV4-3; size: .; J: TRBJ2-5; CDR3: CASSHRGRGETQYF; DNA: TGCGCCAGCAGCCATCGCGGGAGAGGGGAGACCCAGTACTTC
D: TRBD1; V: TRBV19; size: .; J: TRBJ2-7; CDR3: CASSAGQGPEQYF; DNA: TGTGCCAGTAGTGCTGGACAGGGGCCCGAGCAGTACTTC
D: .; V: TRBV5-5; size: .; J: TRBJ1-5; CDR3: CASSLERNQPQHF; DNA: TGTGCCAGCAGTCTGGAGCGCAATCAGCCCCAGCATTTT
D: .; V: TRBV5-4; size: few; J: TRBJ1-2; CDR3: CASSLDGSYGYTF; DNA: TGTGCCAGCAGCTTGGACGGTAGCTATGGCTACACCTTC
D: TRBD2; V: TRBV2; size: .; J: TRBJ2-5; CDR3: CASSGLAGWETQYF; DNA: TGTGCCAGCAGTGGACTAGCGGGATGGGAGACCCAGTACTTC
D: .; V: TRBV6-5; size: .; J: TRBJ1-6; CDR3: CASSYLGQGSPLHF; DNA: TGTGCCAGCAGTTACTTAGGCCAGGGTTCACCCCTCCACTTT
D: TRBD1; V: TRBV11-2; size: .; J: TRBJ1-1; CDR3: CASSNPTGRNTEAFF; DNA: TGTGCCAGCAGCAACCCGACAGGGAGGAACACTGAAGCTTTCTTT
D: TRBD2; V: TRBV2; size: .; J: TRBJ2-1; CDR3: CASSELSGSYNEQFF; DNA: TGTGCCAGCAGTGAATTGAGCGGGAGCTACAATGAGCAGTTCTTC
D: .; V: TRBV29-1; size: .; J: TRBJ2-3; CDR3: CSVVSRGDTQYF; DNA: TGCAGCGTCGTATCAAGGGGGGATACGCAGTATTTT
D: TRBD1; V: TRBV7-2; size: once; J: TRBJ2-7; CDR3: CASSYSRDRLGLTYEQYF; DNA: TGTGCCAGCAGCTACTCCCGGGACAGGTTGGGTCTTACCTACGAGCAGTACTTC
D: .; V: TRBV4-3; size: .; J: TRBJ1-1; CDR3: CASSQVVPGGTMNTEAFF; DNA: TGCGCCAGCAGCCAAGTGGTCCCGGGGGGGACCATGAACACTGAAGCTTTCTTT
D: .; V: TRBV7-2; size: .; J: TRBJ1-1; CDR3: CASTPGFRGTEAFF; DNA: TGTGCCAGCACCCCAGGCTTCAGGGGTACTGAAGCTTTCTTT
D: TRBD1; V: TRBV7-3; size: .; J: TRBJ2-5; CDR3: CASSRTGAGETQYF; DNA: TGTGCCAGCAGCCGGACAGGGGCGGGCGAGACCCAGTACTTC
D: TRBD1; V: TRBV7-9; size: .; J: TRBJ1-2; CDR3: CASSLGQGGNYGYTF; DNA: TGTGCCAGCAGCTTGGGACAGGGGGGAAACTATGGCTACACCTTC
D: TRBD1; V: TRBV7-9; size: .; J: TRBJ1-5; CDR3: CASSLGQGPYSNQPQHF; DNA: TGTGCCAGCAGCTTAGGACAGGGTCCTTATAGCAATCAGCCCCAGCATTTT
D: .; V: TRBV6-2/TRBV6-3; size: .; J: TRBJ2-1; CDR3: CASSHVTGYNEQFF; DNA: TGTGCCAGCAGTCATGTCACAGGGTACAATGAGCAGTTCTTC
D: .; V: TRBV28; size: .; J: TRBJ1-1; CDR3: CASSLFGGAGLDTEAFF; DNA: TGTGCCAGCAGTTTATTTGGGGGAGCGGGTCTCGACACTGAAGCTTTCTTT
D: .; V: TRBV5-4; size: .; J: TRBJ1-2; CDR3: CASSPSGGNYGYTF; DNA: TGTGCCAGCAGTCCCTCTGGAGGGAACTATGGCTACACCTTC
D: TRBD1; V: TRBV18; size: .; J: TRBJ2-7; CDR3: CASSPGQAISYEQYF; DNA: TGTGCCAGCTCACCGGGACAGGCGATCTCCTACGAGCAGTACTTC
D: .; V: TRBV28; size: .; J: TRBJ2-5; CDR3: CASSPDRQETQYF; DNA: TGTGCCAGCAGTCCGGACAGACAAGAGACCCAGTACTTC
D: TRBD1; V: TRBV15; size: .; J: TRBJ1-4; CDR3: CATSREQGSNEKLFF; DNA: TGTGCCACCAGCAGGGAACAGGGGTCTAATGAAAAACTGTTTTTT
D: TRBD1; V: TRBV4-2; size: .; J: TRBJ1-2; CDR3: CASSQDPTRRQGGGYTF; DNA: TGTGCCAGCAGCCAAGATCCCACACGTCGACAGGGTGGTGGCTACACCTTC
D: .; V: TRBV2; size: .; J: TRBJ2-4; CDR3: CASSEVPGAGIQYF; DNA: TGTGCCAGCAGTGAAGTCCCGGGAGCGGGCATTCAGTACTTC
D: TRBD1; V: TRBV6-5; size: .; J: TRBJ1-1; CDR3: CASSYTGGTEAFF; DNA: TGTGCCAGCAGTTATACAGGGGGCACTGAAGCTTTCTTT
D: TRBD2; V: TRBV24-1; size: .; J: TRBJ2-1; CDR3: CATSDFLAGGGNEQFF; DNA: TGTGCCACCAGTGATTTTCTAGCGGGAGGGGGCAATGAGCAGTTCTTC
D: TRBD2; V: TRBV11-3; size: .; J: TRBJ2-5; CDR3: CASSAGTSPRETQYF; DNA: TGTGCCAGCAGCGCCGGGACTAGCCCACGAGAGACCCAGTACTTC
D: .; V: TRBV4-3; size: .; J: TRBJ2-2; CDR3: CASSQGGANTGELFF; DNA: TGCGCCAGCAGCCAAGGGGGGGCGAACACCGGGGAGCTGTTTTTT
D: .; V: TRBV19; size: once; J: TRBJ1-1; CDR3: CASSSLSTGNTEAFF; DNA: TGTGCCAGTAGTAGCCTCTCGACGGGGAACACTGAAGCTTTCTTT
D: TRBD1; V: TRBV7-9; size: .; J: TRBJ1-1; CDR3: CASSLETGGHTEAFF; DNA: TGTGCCAGCAGCTTAGAGACAGGGGGACACACTGAAGCTTTCTTT
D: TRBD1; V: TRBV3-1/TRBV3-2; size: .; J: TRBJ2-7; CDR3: CASSQRARQGHEQYF; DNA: TGTGCCAGCAGCCAAAGGGCTCGACAGGGCCACGAGCAGTACTTC
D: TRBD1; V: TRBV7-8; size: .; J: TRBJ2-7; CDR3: CASSPPGQGYEQYF; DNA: TGTGCCAGCAGCCCCCCGGGACAGGGCTACGAGCAGTACTTC
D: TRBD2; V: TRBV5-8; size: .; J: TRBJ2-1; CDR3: CASSSGTRRYNEQFF; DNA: TGTGCCAGCAGTTCCGGGACTAGACGATACAATGAGCAGTTCTTC
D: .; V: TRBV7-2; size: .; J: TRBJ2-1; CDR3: CASSFDWNNEQFF; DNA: TGTGCCAGCAGCTTTGACTGGAACAATGAGCAGTTCTTC
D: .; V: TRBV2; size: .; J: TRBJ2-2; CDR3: CASIGERSTGELFF; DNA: TGTGCCAGCATCGGGGAAAGGAGCACCGGGGAGCTGTTTTTT
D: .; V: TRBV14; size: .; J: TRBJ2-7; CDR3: CASSSYEQYF; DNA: TGTGCCAGCAGCTCTTACGAGCAGTACTTC
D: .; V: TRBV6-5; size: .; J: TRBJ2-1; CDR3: CASSYPPGTSYNEQFF; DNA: TGTGCCAGCAGTTACCCCCCGGGAACATCCTACAATGAGCAGTTCTTC
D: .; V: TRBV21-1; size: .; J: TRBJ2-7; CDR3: CASSVLSGILEVYEQYF; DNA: TGTGCCAGCAGCGTCCTCTCTGGGATTTTGGAGGTCTACGAGCAGTACTTC